Detailed here is one T cell receptor beta chain. Its specificity is not known. Germline loops: CDR1 DFQATT, CDR2 SNEGSKA (reference sequence). The CDR3 is 16 residues long. V shed 0 bases, J shed 2 bases, and the junction held 7 bases outside the gene matches. Library preparation (for TCRbeta) was performed with unique molecular identifiers. TCRdb independently ran MiXCR on the PCR reads; one entry per CDR3 protein. The data show about 240,000 distinct CDR3 sequences, roughly 23% seen once. The data derive from a study of T-cell reconstitution after alpha-beta-depleted transplantation in children. Study results and caveats: It was newly produced T cells that mostly accounted for T-cell counts and diversity one year after transplant. In patients about two months after transplant, alpha-beta T cells reportedly arose from several hundred expanded graft clones. Recipient T cells and thymic progenitors that survived gave rise to the high TCRbeta diversity observed at day 60 in some patients.

The material was PBMCs, obtained before TCRalphabeta/CD19-depleted stem cell transplant. The receptor's source is a girl aged 2 to 9 with Fanconi anemia, due to receive a stem cell transplant. This chain joins TRBV20-1 and TRBJ2-1; 7 positions match TRBD2. CDR3 in DNA: TGCAGTGCTAGAGACCCAGCGGGAAAGACCTACAATGAGCAGTTCTTC. Its protein product is CSARDPAGKTYNEQFF.